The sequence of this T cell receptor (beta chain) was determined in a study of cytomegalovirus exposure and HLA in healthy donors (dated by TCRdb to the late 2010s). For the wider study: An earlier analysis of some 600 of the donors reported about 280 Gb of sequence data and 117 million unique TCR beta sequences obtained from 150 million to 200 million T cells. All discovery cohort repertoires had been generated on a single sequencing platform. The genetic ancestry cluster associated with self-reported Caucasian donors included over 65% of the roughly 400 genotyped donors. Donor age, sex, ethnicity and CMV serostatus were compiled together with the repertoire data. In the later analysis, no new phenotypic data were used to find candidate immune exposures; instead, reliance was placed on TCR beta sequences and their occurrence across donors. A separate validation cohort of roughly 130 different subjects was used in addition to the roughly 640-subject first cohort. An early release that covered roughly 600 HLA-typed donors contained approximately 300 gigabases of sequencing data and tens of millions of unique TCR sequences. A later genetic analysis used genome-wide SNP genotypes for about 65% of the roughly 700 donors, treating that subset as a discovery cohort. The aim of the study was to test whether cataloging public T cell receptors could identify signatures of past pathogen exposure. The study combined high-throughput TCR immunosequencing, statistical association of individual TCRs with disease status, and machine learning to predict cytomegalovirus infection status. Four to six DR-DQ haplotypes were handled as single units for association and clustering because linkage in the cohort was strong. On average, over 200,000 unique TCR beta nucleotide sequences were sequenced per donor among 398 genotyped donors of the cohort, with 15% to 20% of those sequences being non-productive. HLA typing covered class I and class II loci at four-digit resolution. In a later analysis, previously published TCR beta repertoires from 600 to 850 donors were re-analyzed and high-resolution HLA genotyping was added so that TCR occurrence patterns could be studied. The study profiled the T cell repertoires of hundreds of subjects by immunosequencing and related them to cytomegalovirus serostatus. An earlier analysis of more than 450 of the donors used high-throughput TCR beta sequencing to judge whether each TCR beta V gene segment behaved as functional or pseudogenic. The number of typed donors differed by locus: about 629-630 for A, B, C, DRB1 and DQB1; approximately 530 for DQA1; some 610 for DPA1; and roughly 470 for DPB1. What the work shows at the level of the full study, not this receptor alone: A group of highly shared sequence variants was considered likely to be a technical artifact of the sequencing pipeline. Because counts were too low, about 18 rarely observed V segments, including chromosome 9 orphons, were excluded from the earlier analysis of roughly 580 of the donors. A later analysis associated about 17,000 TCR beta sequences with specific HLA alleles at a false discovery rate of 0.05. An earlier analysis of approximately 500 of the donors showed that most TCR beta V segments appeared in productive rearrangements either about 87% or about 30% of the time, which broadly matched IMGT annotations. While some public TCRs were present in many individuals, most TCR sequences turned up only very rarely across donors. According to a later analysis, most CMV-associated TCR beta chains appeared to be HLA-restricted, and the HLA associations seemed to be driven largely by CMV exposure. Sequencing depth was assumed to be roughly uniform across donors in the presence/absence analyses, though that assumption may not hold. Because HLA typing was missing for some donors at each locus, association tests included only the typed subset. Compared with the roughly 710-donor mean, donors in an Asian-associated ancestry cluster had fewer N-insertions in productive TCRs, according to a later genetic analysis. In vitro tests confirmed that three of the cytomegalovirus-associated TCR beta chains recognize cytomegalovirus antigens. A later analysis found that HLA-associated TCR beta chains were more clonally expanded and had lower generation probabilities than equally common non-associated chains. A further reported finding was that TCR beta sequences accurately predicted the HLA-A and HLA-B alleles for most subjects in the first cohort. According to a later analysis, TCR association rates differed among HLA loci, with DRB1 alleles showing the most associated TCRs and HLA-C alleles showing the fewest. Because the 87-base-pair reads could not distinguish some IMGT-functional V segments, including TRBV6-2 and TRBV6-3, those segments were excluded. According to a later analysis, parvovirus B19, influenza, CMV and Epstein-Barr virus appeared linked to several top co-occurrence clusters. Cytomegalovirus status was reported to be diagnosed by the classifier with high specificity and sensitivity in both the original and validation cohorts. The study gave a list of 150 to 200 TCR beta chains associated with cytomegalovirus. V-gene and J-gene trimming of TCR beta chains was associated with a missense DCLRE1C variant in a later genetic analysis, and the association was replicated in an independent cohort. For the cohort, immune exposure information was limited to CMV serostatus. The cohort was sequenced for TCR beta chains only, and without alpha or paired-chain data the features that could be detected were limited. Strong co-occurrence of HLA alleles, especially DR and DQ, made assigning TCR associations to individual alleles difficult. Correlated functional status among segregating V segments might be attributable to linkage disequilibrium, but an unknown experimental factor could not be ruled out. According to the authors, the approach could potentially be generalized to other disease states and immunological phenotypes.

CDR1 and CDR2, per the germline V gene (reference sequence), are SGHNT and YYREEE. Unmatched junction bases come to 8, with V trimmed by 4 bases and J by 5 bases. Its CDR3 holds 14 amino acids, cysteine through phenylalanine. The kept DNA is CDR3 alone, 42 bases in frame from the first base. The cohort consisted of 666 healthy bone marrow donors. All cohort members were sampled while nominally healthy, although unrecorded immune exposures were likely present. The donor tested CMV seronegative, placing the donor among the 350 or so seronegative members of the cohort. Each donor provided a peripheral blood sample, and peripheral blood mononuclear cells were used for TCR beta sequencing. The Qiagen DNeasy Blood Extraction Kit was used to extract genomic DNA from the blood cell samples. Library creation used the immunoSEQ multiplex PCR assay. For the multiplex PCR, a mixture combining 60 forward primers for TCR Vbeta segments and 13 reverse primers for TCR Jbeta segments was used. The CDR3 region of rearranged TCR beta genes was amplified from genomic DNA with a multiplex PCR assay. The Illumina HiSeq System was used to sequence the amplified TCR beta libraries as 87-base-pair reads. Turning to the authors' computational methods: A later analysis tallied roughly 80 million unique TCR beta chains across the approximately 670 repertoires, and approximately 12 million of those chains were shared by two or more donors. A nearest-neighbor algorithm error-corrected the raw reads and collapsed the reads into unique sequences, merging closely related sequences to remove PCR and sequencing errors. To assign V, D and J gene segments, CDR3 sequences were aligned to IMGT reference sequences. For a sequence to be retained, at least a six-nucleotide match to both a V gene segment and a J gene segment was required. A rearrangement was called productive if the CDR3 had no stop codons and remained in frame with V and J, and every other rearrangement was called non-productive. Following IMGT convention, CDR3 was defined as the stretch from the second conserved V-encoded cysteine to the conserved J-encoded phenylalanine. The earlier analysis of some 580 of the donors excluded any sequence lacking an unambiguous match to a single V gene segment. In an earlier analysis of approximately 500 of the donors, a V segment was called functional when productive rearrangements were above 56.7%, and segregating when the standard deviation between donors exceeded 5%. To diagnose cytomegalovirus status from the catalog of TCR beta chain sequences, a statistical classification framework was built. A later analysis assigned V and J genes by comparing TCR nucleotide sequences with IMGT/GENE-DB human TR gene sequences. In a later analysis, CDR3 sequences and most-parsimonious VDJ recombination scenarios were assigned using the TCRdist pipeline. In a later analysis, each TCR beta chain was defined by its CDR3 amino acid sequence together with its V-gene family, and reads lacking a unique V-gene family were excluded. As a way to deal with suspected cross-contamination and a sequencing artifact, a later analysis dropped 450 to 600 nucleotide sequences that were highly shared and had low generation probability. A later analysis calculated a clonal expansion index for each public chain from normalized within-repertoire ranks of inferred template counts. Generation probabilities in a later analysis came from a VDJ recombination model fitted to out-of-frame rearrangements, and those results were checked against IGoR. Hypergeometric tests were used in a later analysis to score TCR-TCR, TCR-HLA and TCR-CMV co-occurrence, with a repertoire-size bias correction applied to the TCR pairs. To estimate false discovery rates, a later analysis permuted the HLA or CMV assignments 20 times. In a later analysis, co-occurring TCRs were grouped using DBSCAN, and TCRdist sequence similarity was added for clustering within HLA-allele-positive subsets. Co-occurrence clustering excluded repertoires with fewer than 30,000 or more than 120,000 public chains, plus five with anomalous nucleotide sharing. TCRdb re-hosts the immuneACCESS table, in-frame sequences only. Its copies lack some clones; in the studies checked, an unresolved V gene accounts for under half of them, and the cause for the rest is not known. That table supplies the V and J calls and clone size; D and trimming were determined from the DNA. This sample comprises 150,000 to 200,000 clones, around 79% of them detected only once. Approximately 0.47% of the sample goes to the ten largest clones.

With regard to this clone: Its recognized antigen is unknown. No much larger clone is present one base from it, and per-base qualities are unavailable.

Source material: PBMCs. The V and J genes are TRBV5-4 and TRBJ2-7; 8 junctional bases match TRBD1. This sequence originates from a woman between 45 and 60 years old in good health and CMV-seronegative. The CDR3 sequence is CASSLRQGFDEQYF. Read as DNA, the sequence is TGTGCCAGCAGCCTAAGACAGGGGTTCGACGAGCAGTACTTC.